These 22 T cell receptor beta chains share one sample of origin, sequenced in a study of a mutant IDH1 vaccine in newly diagnosed glioma (dated by TCRdb to the early 2020s). Taken with the paper, the label for time point translates to: baseline, week 1 (first vaccination visit). The label giving this sample's treatment or condition can be read as: pre-vaccination baseline after standard-of-care therapy. Libraries were built with the immunoSEQ multiplex PCR assay. As stored in TCRdb, this immuneACCESS dataset retains in-frame rearrangements with V and J assigned. A fraction of the clones does not appear; measured against another copy, unresolved V genes explain less than half of the discrepancy, and the remainder lacks a known reason. This sample lists around 30,000 clones; 65% to 80% were detected once. Roughly 9% of the sample comes from the top ten. The material was peripheral blood mononuclear cells (PBMCs), obtained from a glioma patient treated with radiotherapy, temozolomide or both. Source of these receptors: a man aged 50-59 years with glioma. Some clones in this sample may be carry-over from other donors' samples.

The chain joins TRBV2 to TRBJ2-1; maybe TRBD1 (5 bases). Per germline, CDR1 SNHLY and CDR2 FYNNEI. The V gene lost 8 bases and the J gene lost 8 bases, with 13 bases spanning the gap. This CDR3 region has 12 residues. The CDR3 nucleotides are TGTGCCAGCCGGGCAGGGCTCCATGAGCAGTTCTTC. This sequence encodes CASRAGLHEQFF.

This chain uses TRBV5-4 with TRBJ2-7, with TRBD2 matching 8 bases. The length of the CDR3 is 16 residues. CDR1 and CDR2 (germline): SGHNT, YYREEE (reference sequence). With V trimmed by 3 bases and J by 2 bases, 10 bases remained unmatched. Here the CDR3 reads CASSSRGGLGTYEQYF. DNA for the CDR3: TGTGCCAGCAGCTCCCGGGGGGGGCTGGGGACCTACGAGCAGTACTTC. The whole variable domain, remainder taken from reference TRBV5-4 and TRBJ2-7, is ETGVTQSPTHLIKTRGQQVTLRCSSQSGHNTVSWYQQALGQGPQFIFQYYREEENGRGNFPPRFSGLQFPNYSSELNVNALELDDSALYLCASSSRGGLGTYEQYFGPGTRLTVT.

The chain is built from TRBV9 and TRBJ2-2, with no clear D. V lost 5 bases and J lost 5, with 4 bases in between. The CDR3 loop spans 11 amino acids. Germline V gene data show CDR1 as SGDLS and CDR2 as YYNGEE. CDR3 sequence (DNA): TGTGCCAGCAGTAAAACCGGGGAGCTGTTTTTT. This sequence encodes CASSKTGELFF.

The rearrangement joins TRBV5-1 to TRBJ2-1; D is possibly TRBD2 (6 bases). The CDR3 consists of 15 residues. Germline CDR1 and CDR2: SGHRS and YFSETQ. The V gene lost 0 bases and the J gene lost 0 bases, with 7 bases spanning the gap. CDR3: CASSLAGSSYNEQFF. CDR3 nucleotide sequence: TGCGCCAGCAGCTTGGCCGGGAGCTCCTACAATGAGCAGTTCTTC. Variable domain in full (rest from reference TRBV5-1 and TRBJ2-1): KAGVTQTPRYLIKTRGQQVTLSCSPISGHRSVSWYQQTPGQGLQFLFEYFSETQRNKGNFPGRFSGRQFSNSRSEMNVSTLELGDSALYLCASSLAGSSYNEQFFGPGTRLTVL.

The chain links TRBV7-9 to TRBJ1-1; TRBD1 agrees at 7 bases. Trimming at V came to 5 bases and at J to 7 bases, leaving 10 bases not matched to a gene. Germline CDR1 is SEHNR and CDR2 is FQNEAQ (reference sequence). CDR3 length: 14 residues. The CDR3 DNA is TGTGCCAGCAGCCCCGCTGATCGACAGGGTGAAGCTTTCTTT. It codes for CASSPADRQGEAFF.

This clone occurred a few times. This chain connects TRBV6-1 to TRBJ1-1, with 7 bases lining up with TRBD1. Germline loops: CDR1 MNHNS, CDR2 SASEGT. The CDR3 contains 15 residues. The CDR3 loop is CAGQVDLMVNTEAFF. In DNA form, the CDR3 reads TGTGCTGGACAGGTGGACCTCATGGTGAACACTGAAGCTTTCTTT.

This clone was counted a few times. This chain uses TRBV4-1 with TRBJ1-1; TRBD1 matches 7 bases. Trimming at V came to 3 bases and at J to 0 bases, leaving 4 bases not matched to a gene. The CDR3 extends over 15 amino acids. The germline V gene has CDR1 MGHRA and CDR2 YSYEKL. The chain's CDR3 is CASSHVGQLNTEAFF. CDR3 DNA: TGCGCCAGCAGCCACGTGGGACAGCTGAACACTGAAGCTTTCTTT.

This rearrangement joins TRBV6-5 to TRBJ2-7; the D is unclear. This CDR3 contains 13 residues. V was shortened by 7 bases and J by 2 bases, with 12 bases between the two germline ends. Germline-derived CDR1 and CDR2 are MNHEY and SVGAGI. This CDR3 reads CASTPPDAYEQYF. The CDR3 DNA follows: TGTGCCAGCACACCTCCCGACGCCTACGAGCAGTACTTC.

V is TRBV20-1 and J is TRBJ2-5, with D uncertain. The CDR3 runs 11 residues. The V gene's germline CDR1 is DFQATT and CDR2 SNEGSKA (reference sequence). V lost 3 bases and J lost 5, with 7 bases in between. DNA for the CDR3: TGCAGTGCTAGTCGAGAGGAGACCCAGTACTTC. It encodes CSASREETQYF.

The chain couples TRBV7-2 to TRBJ2-3; no reliable D call. This CDR3 has 13 residues. Trimming stripped 3 bases from V and 3 bases from J, with 7 bases between. Germline loops: CDR1 SGHTA, CDR2 FQGNSA. The CDR3 protein is CASSFGVTDTQYF. DNA of the CDR3: TGTGCCAGCAGCTTTGGCGTAACAGATACGCAGTATTTT.

The rearrangement links TRBV7-2 to TRBJ1-2; 7 bases map to TRBD1. The junction had 4 bases not matched to a gene; V was cut back by 3 bases and J by 3 bases. Germline V CDR1 and CDR2: SGHTA, FQGNSA. CDR3 length: 14 amino acids. Here the CDR3 reads CASSFAGTDYGYTF. The DNA of the CDR3 is TGTGCCAGCAGCTTTGCCGGGACAGACTATGGCTACACCTTC.

J is TRBJ1-1 and V is TRBV5-1, with 11 bases fitting TRBD1. V was clipped by 0 bases and J by 11 bases; unmatched bases: 12. The CDR3 is made up of 16 amino acids. Germline V gene sequence: CDR1 SGHRS, CDR2 YFSETQ. The CDR3 region is CASSLEGTGGWRIAFF. The CDR3, as DNA: TGCGCCAGCAGCTTGGAAGGGACAGGGGGATGGAGGATCGCTTTCTTT.

This sequence joins TRBV18 and TRBJ1-1; tentatively, D is TRBD1 (5 bases). CDR1 is KGHSH, CDR2 LQKENI, per germline. CDR3 length: 15 residues. Trimming cost V 3 bases and J 3 bases, with 14 bases left between them. CDR3 residues: CASSPRRGRDTEAFF. For the CDR3, the DNA is TGTGCCAGCTCACCGCGCCGGGGGAGGGACACTGAAGCTTTCTTT.

The chain recombines TRBV27 with TRBJ2-2, with D uncertain. V gave up 1 base and J gave up 7 bases, with 4 bases separating them. The CDR3 consists of 12 residues. Germline V CDR1 and CDR2: MNHEY, SMNVEV (reference sequence). CDR3 sequence reads: CASSLLVGELFF. CDR3 nucleotides: TGTGCCAGCAGTTTATTGGTCGGGGAGCTGTTTTTT.

The J gene is TRBJ2-1, the V gene TRBV30; unclear D gene. From germline, CDR1 is GTSNPN and CDR2 SVGIG (reference sequence). The CDR3 totals 15 residues. V shed 4 bases and J shed 0 bases, with 13 bases lying between them. The DNA of the CDR3 is TGTGCCTGGATGACGGAGCCGAGCTCCTACAATGAGCAGTTCTTC. Its translation: CAWMTEPSSYNEQFF.

The chain is built from TRBV6-4 and TRBJ1-1, with TRBD1 as a possible D gene (6 bases). Germline assignment: CDR1 MRHNA and CDR2 SNTAGT. The CDR3 consists of 20 residues. With 11 bases removed from V and 3 bases from J, the gap between germline ends came to 37 bases. The CDR3 region is CAGLLWTVSFPALGYTEAFF. The CDR3 region has the DNA TGTGCCGGGCTCCTTTGGACAGTAAGTTTCCCAGCGTTGGGGTACACTGAAGCTTTCTTT.

CDR3 sequence reads: CASTTNEKLFF. CDR3 DNA: TGCGCCAGCACAACTAATGAAAAACTGTTTTTT. The genes are TRBV23-1 and TRBJ1-4; D not resolved. TRBV23-1 has ORF status, its function being uncertain. The CDR3 covers 11 residues. Between the trimmed V and J ends, which lost 7 bases and 0 bases, there was a span of 0 bases.

The chain is built from TRBV2 and TRBJ1-4; D unclear. Trimming removed 7 bases from V and 7 bases from J, with 10 bases in between. The CDR3 is made up of 12 amino acids. The V gene's germline CDR1 is SNHLY and CDR2 FYNNEI. In DNA, the CDR3 is TGTGCCAGCAAGGCCGATCCTGAAAAACTGTTTTTT. Amino acids: CASKADPEKLFF.

The V call is TRBV27, the J call TRBJ2-1; the match to TRBD2 covers 14 bases. V lost 5 bases, J lost 1 base, and 4 bases stayed unmatched. The CDR3 covers 17 residues. The germline gives CDR1 MNHEY, CDR2 SMNVEV (reference sequence). The CDR3: CASSPRTSGGSYNEQFF. The CDR3 bases are TGTGCCAGCAGTCCACGGACTAGCGGGGGGTCCTACAATGAGCAGTTCTTC.

The chain employs TRBV5-1 and TRBJ2-2; perhaps TRBD2 as D (6 bases). Germline CDR1 reads SGHRS; CDR2 reads YFSETQ. The V and J ends lost 0 bases and 5 bases respectively, with 11 bases between them. This CDR3 spans 15 amino acids. The CDR3 bases are TGCGCCAGCAGCTTGGGAGGAGGGAGGACCGGGGAGCTGTTTTTT. Translation gives CASSLGGGRTGELFF. Looking up the rest from reference TRBV5-1 and TRBJ2-2 gives the full variable domain: KAGVTQTPRYLIKTRGQQVTLSCSPISGHRSVSWYQQTPGQGLQFLFEYFSETQRNKGNFPGRFSGRQFSNSRSEMNVSTLELGDSALYLCASSLGGGRTGELFFGEGSRLTVL.

The rearrangement uses TRBV30 and TRBJ1-2; D is unclear. This CDR3 is built from 11 residues. Germline CDR1 is GTSNPN and CDR2 is SVGIG (reference sequence). V lost 2 bases and J lost 8, with 9 bases in between. The CDR3 is CAWSHGVGYTF. CDR3 nucleotides: TGTGCCTGGAGTCATGGTGTAGGCTACACCTTC.

V usage is TRBV5-5 and J usage is TRBJ1-4; 7 bases line up with TRBD1. The V and J ends lost 2 bases and 5 bases, in that order; junction bases with no gene match: 3. This CDR3 contains 14 residues. Germline V CDR1 and CDR2: SGHKS, YYEKEE (reference sequence). The CDR3 loop is CASSFPGQNEKLFF. The CDR3 region has the DNA TGTGCCAGCAGCTTTCCGGGACAGAATGAAAAACTGTTTTTT.